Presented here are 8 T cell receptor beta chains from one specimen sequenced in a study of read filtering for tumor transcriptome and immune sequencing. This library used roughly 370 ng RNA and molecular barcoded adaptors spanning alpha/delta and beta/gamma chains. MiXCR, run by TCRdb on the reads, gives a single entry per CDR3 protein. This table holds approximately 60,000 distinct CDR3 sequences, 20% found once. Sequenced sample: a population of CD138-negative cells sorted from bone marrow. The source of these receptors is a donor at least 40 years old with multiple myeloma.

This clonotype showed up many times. The CDR3 region is CASTTDGRDRGGNTIYF. CDR3 nucleotide sequence: TGTGCCAGCACCACTGACGGCCGGGACAGAGGGGGAAACACCATATATTTT. This sequence joins TRBV6-5 and TRBJ1-3, with 7 bases that match TRBD1. Germline V gives CDR1 MNHEY, CDR2 SVGAGI. The CDR3 covers 17 residues. V shed 7 bases, J shed 4 bases, and the junction held 16 bases outside the gene matches.

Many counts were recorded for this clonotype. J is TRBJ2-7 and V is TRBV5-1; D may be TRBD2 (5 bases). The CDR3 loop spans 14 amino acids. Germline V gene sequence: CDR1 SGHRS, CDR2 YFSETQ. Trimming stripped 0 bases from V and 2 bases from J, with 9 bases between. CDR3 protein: CASSLGGPTYEQYF. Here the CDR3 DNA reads TGCGCCAGCAGCTTGGGAGGGCCTACCTACGAGCAGTACTTC.

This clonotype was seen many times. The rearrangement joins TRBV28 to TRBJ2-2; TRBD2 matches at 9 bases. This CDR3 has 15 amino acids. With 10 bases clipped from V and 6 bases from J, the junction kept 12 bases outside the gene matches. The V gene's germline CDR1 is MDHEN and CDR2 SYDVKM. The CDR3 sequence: CAIKPGLAAPGELFF. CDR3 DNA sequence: TGTGCCATCAAACCGGGACTAGCAGCCCCCGGGGAGCTGTTTTTT. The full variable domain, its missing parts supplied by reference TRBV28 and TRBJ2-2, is DVKVTQSSRYLVKRTGEKVFLECVQDMDHENMFWYRQDPGLGLRLIYFSYDVKMKEKGDIPEGYSVSREKKERFSLILESASTNQTSMYLCAIKPGLAAPGELFFGEGSRLTVL.

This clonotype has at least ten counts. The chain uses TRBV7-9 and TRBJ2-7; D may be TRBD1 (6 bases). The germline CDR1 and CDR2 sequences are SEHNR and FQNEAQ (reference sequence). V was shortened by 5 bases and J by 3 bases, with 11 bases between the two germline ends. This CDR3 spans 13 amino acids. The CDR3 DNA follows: TGTGCCAGCAGCCCACAGGGTCTCTACGAGCAGTACTTC. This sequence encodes CASSPQGLYEQYF.

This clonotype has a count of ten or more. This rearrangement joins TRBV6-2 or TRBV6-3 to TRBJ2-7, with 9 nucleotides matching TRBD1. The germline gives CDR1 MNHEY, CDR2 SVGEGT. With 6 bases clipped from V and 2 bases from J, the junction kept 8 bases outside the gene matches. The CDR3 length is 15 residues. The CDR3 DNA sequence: TGTGCCAGCAGCCTCCGCCGGGACAGGGCCTACGAGCAGTACTTC. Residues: CASSLRRDRAYEQYF.

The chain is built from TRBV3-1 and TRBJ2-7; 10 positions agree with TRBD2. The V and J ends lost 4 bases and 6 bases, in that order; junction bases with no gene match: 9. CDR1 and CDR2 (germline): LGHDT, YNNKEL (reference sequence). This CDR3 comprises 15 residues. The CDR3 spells CASSPLAGARGEQYF. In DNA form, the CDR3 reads TGTGCCAGCAGCCCTCTAGCGGGGGCGCGGGGCGAGCAGTACTTC.

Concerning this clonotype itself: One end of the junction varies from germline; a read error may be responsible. The CDR3 DNA sequence: TGCAGTGCTAGAGTAGACAGGAGGTCCTACGTGCAGTACTTC. It translates to CSARVDRRSYVQYF. The chain links TRBV20-1 to TRBJ2-7, with D possibly matching TRBD1 (6 bases). The germline V gene has CDR1 DFQATT and CDR2 SNEGSKA (reference sequence). The CDR3 extends over 14 amino acids.

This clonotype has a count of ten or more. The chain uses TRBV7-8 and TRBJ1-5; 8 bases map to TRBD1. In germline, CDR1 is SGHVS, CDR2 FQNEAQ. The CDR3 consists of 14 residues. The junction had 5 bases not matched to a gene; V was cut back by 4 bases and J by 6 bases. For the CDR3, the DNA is TGTGCCAGCAGCTACAGGGGGGGCACTCAGCCCCAGCATTTT. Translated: CASSYRGGTQPQHF.